The 25 T cell receptor beta chains presented below share a single source sample, sequenced in a study of beta chain features in type 1 diabetes (dated by TCRdb to the late 2010s). Preparation of the library involved the immunoSEQ multiplex PCR assay. The High Capacity cDNA Reverse Transcription Kit was used to reverse transcribe all of the isolated RNA, meaning that expressed TCRB transcripts were what got sequenced. Here the immuneACCESS table is served through TCRdb, limited to in-frame sequences with V and J called. Missing clones are a known gap in these copies; in checked studies unresolved V genes cover under half, and the rest lacks a known reason. This sample holds about 320,000 clones; 14% were observed only once. Jointly, the top ten make up 6.7% of the sample. The sample consisted of central memory CD4+ T cells from blood. These receptor sequences come from a man younger than 40 in good health.

This chain uses TRBV4-3 with TRBJ2-1; D not certain. The CDR3 has 11 residues. CDR1 and CDR2 from the germline V gene are LGHNA and YSLEER. V was shortened by 5 bases and J by 10 bases, with 9 bases between the two germline ends. The DNA for the CDR3 is TGCGCCAGCAGCTTGGATTACGAGCAGTTCTTC. It is translated as CASSLDYEQFF.

This clone was seen many times. This chain uses TRBV6-5 with TRBJ2-1; maybe TRBD2 (6 bases). Per the germline V gene, CDR1 is MNHEY and CDR2 is SVGAGI. Trimming took 5 bases from V and 8 from J, leaving 19 bases between them. This CDR3 comprises 15 residues. CDR3 amino acids: CASSRRLGPKDEQFF. The CDR3 DNA is TGTGCCAGCAGTCGACGACTAGGCCCCAAAGATGAGCAGTTCTTC.

This clone has more than one count but fewer than ten. This rearrangement joins TRBV27 to TRBJ1-5, with D perhaps TRBD1 (6 bases). Per germline, CDR1 MNHEY and CDR2 SMNVEV (reference sequence). The V end lost 4 bases, the J end lost 1 base, and 29 bases lay between the germline ends. CDR3 length equals 21 residues. CDR3 in DNA: TGTGCCAGCAGTTCCTTTCCAAGCAGGGGATGGGGATTTTTAAGCAATCAGCCCCAGCATTTT. Encoded protein: CASSSFPSRGWGFLSNQPQHF.

This chain joins TRBV19 and TRBJ2-1; possibly TRBD2 for D (5 bases). The CDR3 runs to 15 residues. V lost 6 bases and J 6 bases, leaving 18 bases between the germline ends. Germline-derived CDR1 and CDR2 are LNHDA and SQIVND (reference sequence). The CDR3 DNA follows: TGTGCCAGTAGCCCCCTCGGGGTAAGCAGCAATGAGCAGTTCTTC. Amino acids: CASSPLGVSSNEQFF.

Regarding this clone: Relative to the germline gene, one junction end is altered; a read error may explain this. The rearrangement joins TRBV6-6 to TRBJ2-5; D is ambiguous. Germline V gives CDR1 MNHNY, CDR2 SVGAGI (reference sequence). This CDR3 is built from 10 residues. Here the CDR3 reads CASSQVTQYF. The CDR3 DNA is TGTGCCAGCAGTCAAGTGACCCAGTACTTC.

A few counts support this clone. The chain is built from TRBV18 and TRBJ2-2; TRBD2 agrees at 8 bases. Per the germline V gene, CDR1 is KGHSH and CDR2 is LQKENI. The V gene end was trimmed by 0 bases and the J gene end by 5 bases; junction bases not matched to a gene: 5. The CDR3 has 16 residues. The CDR3 bases are TGTGCCAGCTCACCACCGAGCGGGAGACTTACCGGGGAGCTGTTTTTT. This gives the protein CASSPPSGRLTGELFF.

This clone was observed many times. The chain is built from TRBV19 and TRBJ2-2, with D maybe TRBD1 (6 bases). Trimming removed 8 bases at V and 6 bases at J, with 16 bases between. The CDR3 extends over 14 amino acids. Germline V gene data show CDR1 as LNHDA and CDR2 as SQIVND (reference sequence). The CDR3 bases are TGTGCCAGTGGACCGGGGACACGGGCCGGGGAGCTGTTTTTT. Encoded protein: CASGPGTRAGELFF.

This chain links TRBV2 with TRBJ2-1; TRBD2 matches at 13 bases. This CDR3 contains 15 residues. Looked up from germline, CDR1 is SNHLY and CDR2 is FYNNEI. V was pared by 5 bases and J by 7 bases, with 5 bases of the junction left unmatched. The CDR3, as DNA: TGTGCCAGCAGTCCCCGGGGACTAGCGGGGAATGAGCAGTTCTTC. Translation: CASSPRGLAGNEQFF.

This clone was counted a few times. Other DNA variants within this sample encode the same CDR3. The V gene is TRBV7-9, the J gene TRBJ2-5; TRBD2 matches at 11 bases. The CDR3 covers 15 residues. Germline V gene lookup returns CDR1 SEHNR and CDR2 FQNEAQ (reference sequence). Germline trimming cut 2 bases from V and 1 base from J; bases unmatched to any gene: 0. CDR3 nucleotide sequence: TGTGCCAGCAGCTTACTAGCGGGAGGCCAAGAGACCCAGTACTTC. Translation: CASSLLAGGQETQYF.

The CDR3 loop is CASSTGRLYGYTF. CDR3 nucleotides: TGTGCCAGTAGTACCGGGCGGCTCTATGGCTACACCTTC. V usage is TRBV19 and J usage is TRBJ1-2; no firm D call. This CDR3 has 13 residues. The germline gives CDR1 LNHDA, CDR2 SQIVND (reference sequence). Trimming cost V 4 bases and J 4 bases, with 10 bases left between them.

This clone has a handful of counts. The chain is built from TRBV7-2 and TRBJ2-2; the match to TRBD2 covers 8 bases. Trimming took 7 bases from V and 3 from J; bases not matched to a gene: 7. Germline CDR1 and CDR2: SGHTA and FQGNSA. The CDR3 length is 15 residues. The CDR3 is CASTSGSDYTGELFF. The CDR3 DNA reads TGTGCCAGCACCAGCGGGAGTGACTACACCGGGGAGCTGTTTTTT.

This clone has only a few counts. This chain's CDR3 is CASRGREGGENEQFF. DNA of the CDR3: TGTGCCAGCCGAGGGCGGGAGGGGGGTGAGAATGAGCAGTTCTTC. The gene calls are TRBV28 and TRBJ2-1; TRBD2 matches 9 bases. The CDR3 spans 15 residues. Germline CDR1 MDHEN, CDR2 SYDVKM. V trimming: 8 bases; J trimming: 7 bases; junction bases outside the gene matches: 12.

On this clone: This same CDR3 is encoded by further DNA sequences in the sample. The chain links TRBV9 to TRBJ2-5; D is uncertain. The CDR3 length is 13 residues. Germline V gene sequence: CDR1 SGDLS, CDR2 YYNGEE. V lost 2 bases and J lost 5, with 10 bases in between. CDR3 loop: CASSVSGSETQYF. The CDR3 DNA sequence: TGTGCCAGCAGCGTCTCGGGCTCTGAGACCCAGTACTTC.

This chain joins TRBV7-9 and TRBJ2-7; a weak D match, TRBD1 (5 bases). Per germline, CDR1 SEHNR and CDR2 FQNEAQ (reference sequence). This CDR3 region has 15 residues. V dropped 5 bases and J dropped 2 bases, with 16 bases sitting between them. The DNA of the CDR3 is TGTGCCAGCAGCGACCCCAGGGTTAGGCCCTACGAGCAGTACTTC. Protein product: CASSDPRVRPYEQYF.

The chain couples TRBV4-2 to TRBJ2-6; D gene uncertain. The CDR3 spans 17 residues. V dropped 0 bases and J dropped 4 bases, with 13 bases sitting between them. Germline V CDR1 and CDR2: LGHNA, YNFKEQ. This CDR3 is CASSQDRSGSGANVLTF. The CDR3 DNA follows: TGTGCCAGCAGCCAAGATCGGTCCGGGTCCGGGGCCAACGTCCTGACTTTC.

The rearrangement uses TRBV6-1 and TRBJ2-2; D unclear. Germline lookup yields CDR1 MNHNS and CDR2 SASEGT. The CDR3 consists of 14 residues. V was pared by 5 bases and J by 2 bases, with 9 bases between. The CDR3: CASSRATNTGELFF. The CDR3 region has the DNA TGTGCCAGCAGTCGGGCCACAAACACCGGGGAGCTGTTTTTT.

In this sample, this clone turned up a few times. This rearrangement joins TRBV10-3 to TRBJ1-5; no clear D gene. The ends were cut back, 10 bases at V and 2 bases at J, with 12 bases in the middle. Germline CDR1 reads ENHRY; CDR2 reads SYGVKD. This CDR3 has 13 residues. CDR3 sequence reads: CASSVNRNQPQHF. In DNA, the CDR3 is TGTGCCAGCAGCGTGAACCGCAATCAGCCCCAGCATTTT.

The rearrangement joins TRBV11-1 to TRBJ2-2; D remains unclear. There are 14 residues in the CDR3. The V gene lost 2 bases and the J gene lost 0 bases, with 4 bases spanning the gap. Germline CDR1 reads SGHAT; CDR2 reads FQDESV (reference sequence). DNA of the CDR3: TGTGCCAGCAGCTTAATGTCGAACACCGGGGAGCTGTTTTTT. Amino acids: CASSLMSNTGELFF.

V gene TRBV23-1 combines with J gene TRBJ1-1; D is unresolved. TRBV23-1 is given ORF status, its function remaining uncertain. The CDR3 has 13 amino acids. V gave up 3 bases and J gave up 0 bases, with 5 bases separating them. CDR3 loop: CASSHSVNTEAFF. The CDR3 DNA is TGCGCCAGCAGTCACTCGGTGAACACTGAAGCTTTCTTT.

This clone has only a few counts. The genes are TRBV5-4 and TRBJ2-7, with 12 bases aligning to TRBD1. Germline V gene sequence: CDR1 SGHNT, CDR2 YYREEE (reference sequence). The trim removed 2 bases at V and 5 bases at J, leaving 2 bases unmatched. The CDR3 length is 14 residues. The CDR3 region has the DNA TGTGCCAGCAGCTTCGGGACAGGGGGCGACGAGCAGTACGTC. It codes for CASSFGTGGDEQYV.

This clone was counted ten times or more. The chain combines TRBV4-1 with TRBJ2-7, with D hard to call. The CDR3 has 14 residues. V lost 0 bases and J lost 4, with 10 bases in between. CDR1 MGHRA and CDR2 YSYEKL come from the germline V gene. For the CDR3, the DNA is TGCGCCAGCAGCCAAGATTGGGCAGTATACGAGCAGTACTTC. As protein: CASSQDWAVYEQYF.

This chain links TRBV30 with TRBJ1-3; tentative D call: TRBD1 (6 bases). This CDR3 comprises 14 residues. The germline V gene has CDR1 GTSNPN and CDR2 SVGIG (reference sequence). Deletions cut 5 bases from V and 0 bases from J, with 11 bases between. CDR3 region: CAWSQGHSGNTIYF. The CDR3 nucleotides are TGTGCCTGGTCACAGGGCCACTCTGGAAACACCATATATTTT. Using reference TRBV30 and TRBJ1-3 for the parts outside the CDR3, the full variable domain is SQTIHQWPATLVQPVGSPLSLECTVEGTSNPNLYWYRQAAGRGLQLLFYSVGIGQISSEVPQNLSASRPQDRQFILSSKKLLLSDSGFYLCAWSQGHSGNTIYFGEGSWLTVV.

The CDR3 DNA reads TGCGCCAGCACTCTCGGGGTTATCGGTACAGATACGCAGTATTTT. It yields the protein CASTLGVIGTDTQYF. This sequence joins TRBV5-1 and TRBJ2-3, with D perhaps matching TRBD2 (5 bases). Germline lookup yields CDR1 SGHRS and CDR2 YFSETQ. With 6 bases removed from V and 3 bases from J, the gap between germline ends came to 17 bases. The CDR3 sequence is 15 residues long.

The chain employs TRBV4-1 and TRBJ1-6; no firm D call. CDR3 length equals 14 residues. Trimming cost V 2 bases and J 7 bases, with 9 bases left between them. Germline-derived CDR1 and CDR2 are MGHRA and YSYEKL. As DNA, the CDR3 is TGCGCCAGCAGCCAATGGCATTTGAATTCACCCCTCCACTTT. Protein product: CASSQWHLNSPLHF.

Only a few counts were recorded for this clone. V and J are TRBV5-4 and TRBJ2-5; 11 bases fit TRBD2. Germline V gives CDR1 SGHNT, CDR2 YYREEE (reference sequence). Trimming took 4 bases from V and 4 from J; bases not matched to a gene: 3. The CDR3 is 14 residues long. The CDR3 protein is CASSQTSGGETQYF. The CDR3 DNA is TGTGCCAGCAGCCAAACTAGCGGGGGAGAGACCCAGTACTTC.